Listed here are 7 T cell receptor beta chains from one sample, sequenced in a study of blood T cell repertoires in COVID-19. Sequenced by immunoSEQ multiplex PCR; TCRdb stores in-frame clones only, minus some. Of about 110,000 clones listed, approximately 89% were seen once; the top ten hold roughly 6.6%. The sequenced sample was peripheral blood. These receptors were obtained from a man aged 45-65 years with active or convalescent COVID-19.

The rearrangement joins TRBV28 to TRBJ2-7; possible D gene TRBD2, 6 bases. The CDR3 contains 13 residues. Germline V gene sequence: CDR1 MDHEN, CDR2 SYDVKM. The ends were cut back, 7 bases at V and 3 bases at J, with 13 bases in the middle. In DNA form, the CDR3 reads TGTGCCAGCAATTTGGGGGGAGACTACGAGCAGTACTTC. It is translated as CASNLGGDYEQYF.

The rearrangement uses TRBV5-6 and TRBJ1-1, with D possibly TRBD1 on 5 matching bases. In germline, CDR1 is SGHDT, CDR2 YYEEEE. The CDR3 is 16 amino acids. V dropped 1 base and J dropped 3 bases, with 16 bases sitting between them. The CDR3 spells CASSLLEAGGDTEAFF. CDR3 bases: TGTGCCAGCAGCTTGTTGGAAGCCGGGGGGGACACTGAAGCTTTCTTT.

V gene TRBV2 combines with J gene TRBJ2-7; tentatively, D is TRBD1 (5 bases). CDR3 size: 15 residues. V lost 1 base and J lost 3, with 13 bases in between. CDR1 is SNHLY and CDR2 is FYNNEI in the germline V gene. CDR3 nucleotides: TGTGCCAGCAGTGAAGGGGGCCCCTATTACTACGAGCAGTACTTC. It yields the protein CASSEGGPYYYEQYF.

This rearrangement joins TRBV28 to TRBJ2-7; D gene unclear. This CDR3 has 12 amino acids. CDR1 MDHEN and CDR2 SYDVKM come from the germline V gene. V shed 9 bases and J shed 7 bases, with 16 bases lying between them. This CDR3 is CASFTERGEQYF. The CDR3 region has the DNA TGTGCCAGTTTCACGGAGCGAGGAGAGCAGTACTTC.

This clone has a single count. The chain uses TRBV2 and TRBJ2-2; TRBD2 matches at 7 bases. The CDR3 has 19 residues. Trimming took 7 bases from V and 2 from J; bases not matched to a gene: 19. CDR1 is SNHLY and CDR2 is FYNNEI in the germline V gene. CDR3 residues: CASTLGGGLRQENTGELFF. In DNA, the CDR3 is TGTGCCAGCACTCTTGGGGGGGGACTCCGGCAGGAAAACACCGGGGAGCTGTTTTTT.

This chain connects TRBV4-3 to TRBJ2-3; 8 bases are a match to TRBD2. CDR3 length: 16 amino acids. After removal of 1 base from V and 2 bases from J, the junction contained 5 bases not matched to a gene. From germline, CDR1 is LGHNA and CDR2 YSLEER. The CDR3 sequence is CASSQVAGRLTDTQYF. The CDR3 coding sequence is TGCGCCAGCAGCCAAGTAGCGGGGCGACTCACAGATACGCAGTATTTT.

The chain links TRBV5-8 to TRBJ1-5; 7 nucleotides agree with TRBD1. Per the germline V gene, CDR1 is SGHTS and CDR2 is YDEGEE. Losses at the gene ends were 4 bases for V and 5 bases for J; bases not matched to a gene: 9. The CDR3 sequence is 15 residues long. Here the CDR3 DNA reads TGTGCCAGCAGCCACGGACAGGCAATCGATCAGCCCCAGCATTTT. It codes for CASSHGQAIDQPQHF. The entire variable domain, with the rest obtained from reference TRBV5-8 and TRBJ1-5, is as follows: EAGVTQSPTHLIKTRGQQATLRCSPISGHTSVYWYQQALGLGLQFLLWYDEGEERNRGNFPPRFSGRQFPNYSSELNVNALELEDSALYLCASSHGQAIDQPQHFGDGTRLSIL.